This TCR beta chain was identified in a study of T cell responses to AZD1222 COVID-19 vaccine (TCRdb year 2021). Context from the whole study: TCR sequencing covered over 230 trial participants: 200 to 210 given two doses of AZD1222 and 26 given two doses of MenACWY control vaccine. Trial participants were enrolled by age into 18-55, 56-69 and 70-plus year subgroups, with roughly 150, 30 and 60 TCR-sequenced participants respectively.

The CDR3 regions of human TCRbeta chains were analyzed by immunosequencing. The study's processing was this. Repertoire TCRs were checked for matches against a reference library of SARS-CoV-2-specific TCRs that had been generated using the MIRA antigen-specificity platform. Breadth meant the fraction of unique TCRs that were SARS-CoV-2-associated, whereas depth meant the fraction of total T cells that were SARS-CoV-2-associated. Each spike-specific TCR was assigned to its reactive spike region and to a CD4 or CD8 class using the MIRA data. Log10-transformed breadth and depth values were compared by one-way ANOVA with Sidak's multiple comparisons tests. The table comes from immuneACCESS by way of TCRdb, which keeps in-frame sequences with V and J called. Part of the clones is missing from these tables; in studies checked, under half for an unresolved V gene and the rest for unknown reasons. The V and J calls and clone size are taken from that table; D and trimming were inferred from the DNA. For this sample there are more than 90,000 clones; around 87% appear just once. The ten top clones hold around 9.6% of the sample.

In regard to this clone: There is no known antigen for this receptor. Nothing much larger sits one base from this clone, and base qualities are not available.

Paper-wide results and their limitations: Vaccine-associated CD4 TCRs spanned the whole spike protein, with dominant responses in regions 160-218 and 743-854. Reportedly, close to half of the unique spike-specific TCRs recognized epitopes lying outside the regions that are mutated in the B.1.351 and B.1.1.7 variants. Only six or seven AZD1222 recipients were SARS-CoV-2 seropositive at baseline, limiting conclusions about previously exposed vaccinees. Because no samples from the day 14 peak response were available, repertoires could be characterized only after the peak T cell response. The 56-69-year group was small, and its depth increase did not reach significance, likely because of low power. Participants were mostly white British and included more females than males, and it was suggested by the authors that clonal diversity may have been underestimated. After two AZD1222 doses, both the breadth and the depth of spike-specific TCRs were significantly higher than at day 0 and than in MenACWY recipients.

What the time point label conveys for this sample: about 28 days (+/-7) after the second vaccine dose. Because spike-specific TCR depth and breadth did not differ between the two schedules, AZD1222 recipients who got a second dose at roughly 4 weeks were pooled with those who got a second dose at roughly 12 weeks. The vaccinee samples were drawn from two UK trials, COV001 and COV002, one of which was a single-blind randomized controlled phase 2/3 trial testing AZD1222 (ChAdOx1 nCoV-19) in healthy adults. For TCRbeta chain sequencing, PBMC samples were collected from trial participants at day 0 and at day 28 after the second dose. The CDR3 sequence holds 13 residues, the cysteine and phenylalanine included. CDR3 DNA only is kept here, 39 bases in frame from base 1. Taken from the germline V gene, the CDR1 and CDR2 loops are SGHDT and YYEEEE. A distance of 7 bases separates the germline ends of V and J, which lose 1 base and 2 bases respectively.

The receptor's source is an adult who received the AZD1222 COVID-19 vaccine. Here the sequenced sample was peripheral blood, taken 28 days after the second AZD1222 dose. In this chain, TRBV5-6 is recombined with TRBJ2-7, with no D gene named confidently. The CDR3 reads as follows: CASSLMFAYEQYF. The nucleotide sequence reads TGTGCCAGCAGCTTGATGTTCGCCTACGAGCAGTACTTC.